This passage covers 3 T cell receptor beta chains from one sample sequenced in a study of cytomegalovirus exposure and HLA in healthy donors. The primer mix had 60 Vbeta and 13 Jbeta primers. The table came from immunoSEQ multiplex PCR; TCRdb's copy has only in-frame clones and leaves some out. The sample has 110,000 to 150,000 clones, about 70% seen once; the top ten hold about 4.5%. The sequenced material came from PBMCs. These receptors originate from a man aged 55 to 69 in good health and CMV-seronegative.

This clone was found a few times. The rearrangement uses TRBV28 and TRBJ1-1; D gene ambiguous. V was cut by 9 bases and J by 2 bases, with 16 bases left in between. CDR1 MDHEN and CDR2 SYDVKM come from the germline V gene. This CDR3 has 14 residues. CDR3 amino acids: CASLREGGNTEAFF. In nucleotides, the CDR3 is TGTGCCAGTTTGAGGGAGGGAGGAAACACTGAAGCTTTCTTT.

The chain joins TRBV5-1 to TRBJ2-3, with 10 bases that match TRBD2. From germline, CDR1 is SGHRS and CDR2 YFSETQ. V shed 4 bases and J 5 bases; nucleotides not matched to a gene: 7. The CDR3 is 15 residues long. The CDR3 is CASSGTSDWGDTQYF. The CDR3 DNA sequence: TGCGCCAGCAGCGGGACTAGCGACTGGGGAGATACGCAGTATTTT.

CDR3: CASSRGGSLTYEQYF. As DNA, the CDR3 is TGTGCCAGCTCTCGGGGCGGGAGCCTCACCTACGAGCAGTACTTC. J is TRBJ2-7 and V is TRBV28, with 7 bases that match TRBD2. Trimming took 8 bases from V and 2 from J; bases not matched to a gene: 12. The germline CDR1 and CDR2 sequences are MDHEN and SYDVKM. This CDR3 is 15 amino acids long.